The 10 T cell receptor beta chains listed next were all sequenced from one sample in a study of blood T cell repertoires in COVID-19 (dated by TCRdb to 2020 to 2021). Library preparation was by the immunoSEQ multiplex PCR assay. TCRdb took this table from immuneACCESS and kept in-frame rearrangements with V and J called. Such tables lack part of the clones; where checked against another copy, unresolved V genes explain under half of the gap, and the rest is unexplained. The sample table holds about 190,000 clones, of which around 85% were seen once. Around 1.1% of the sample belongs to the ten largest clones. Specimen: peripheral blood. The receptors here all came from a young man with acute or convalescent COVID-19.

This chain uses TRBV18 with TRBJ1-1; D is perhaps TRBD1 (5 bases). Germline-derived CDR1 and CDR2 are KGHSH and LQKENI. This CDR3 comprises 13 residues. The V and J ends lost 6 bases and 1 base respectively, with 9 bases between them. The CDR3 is CASSLGPNTEAFF. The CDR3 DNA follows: TGTGCCAGCTCCCTGGGGCCGAACACTGAAGCTTTCTTT.

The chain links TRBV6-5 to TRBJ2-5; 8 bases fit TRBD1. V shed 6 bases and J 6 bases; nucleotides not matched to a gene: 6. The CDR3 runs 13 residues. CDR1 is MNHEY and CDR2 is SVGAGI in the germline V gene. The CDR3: CASSRTGSQTQYF. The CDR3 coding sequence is TGTGCCAGCAGCCGGACAGGGTCCCAGACCCAGTACTTC.

The DNA of the CDR3 is TGTGCCAGCATTATACAGGGGGGGTCTGAAGCTTTCTTT. This encodes CASIIQGGSEAFF. The chain employs TRBV2 and TRBJ1-1; the match to TRBD1 covers 8 bases. The CDR3 contains 13 residues. In germline, CDR1 is SNHLY, CDR2 FYNNEI. V shed 7 bases and J 6 bases; nucleotides not matched to a gene: 7.

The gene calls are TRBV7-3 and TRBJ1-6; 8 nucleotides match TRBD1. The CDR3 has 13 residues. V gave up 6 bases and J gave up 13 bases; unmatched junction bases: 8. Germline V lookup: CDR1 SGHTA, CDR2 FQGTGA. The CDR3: CASSLDRELPLHF. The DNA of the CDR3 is TGTGCCAGCAGTTTGGACAGGGAATTGCCCCTCCACTTT.

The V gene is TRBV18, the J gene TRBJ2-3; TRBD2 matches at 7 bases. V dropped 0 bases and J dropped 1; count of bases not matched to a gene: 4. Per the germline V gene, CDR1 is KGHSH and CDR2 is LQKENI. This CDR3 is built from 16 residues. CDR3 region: CASSPPWLAGTDTQYF. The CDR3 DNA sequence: TGTGCCAGCTCACCACCCTGGCTAGCGGGCACAGATACGCAGTATTTT.

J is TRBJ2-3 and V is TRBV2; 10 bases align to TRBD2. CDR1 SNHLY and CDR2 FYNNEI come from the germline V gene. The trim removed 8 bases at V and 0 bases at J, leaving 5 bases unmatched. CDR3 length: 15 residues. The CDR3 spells CASGASGGSTDTQYF. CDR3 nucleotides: TGTGCCAGCGGGGCTAGCGGGGGAAGCACAGATACGCAGTATTTT.

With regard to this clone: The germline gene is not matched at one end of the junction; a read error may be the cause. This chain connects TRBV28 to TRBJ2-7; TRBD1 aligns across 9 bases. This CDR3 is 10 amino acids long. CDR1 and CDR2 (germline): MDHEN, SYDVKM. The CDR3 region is CASGRDRDVF. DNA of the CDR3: TGTGCCAGCGGTCGGGACAGGGATGTCTTC.

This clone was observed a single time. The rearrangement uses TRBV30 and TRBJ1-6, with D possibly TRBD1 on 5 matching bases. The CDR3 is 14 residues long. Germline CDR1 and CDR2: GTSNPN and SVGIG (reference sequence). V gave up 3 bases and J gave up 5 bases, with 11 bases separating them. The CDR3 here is CAWRVPGNNSPLHF. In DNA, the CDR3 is TGTGCCTGGAGAGTCCCAGGGAATAATTCACCCCTCCACTTT. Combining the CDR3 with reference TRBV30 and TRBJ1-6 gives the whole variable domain SQTIHQWPATLVQPVGSPLSLECTVEGTSNPNLYWYRQAAGRGLQLLFYSVGIGQISSEVPQNLSASRPQDRQFILSSKKLLLSDSGFYLCAWRVPGNNSPLHFGNGTRLTVT.

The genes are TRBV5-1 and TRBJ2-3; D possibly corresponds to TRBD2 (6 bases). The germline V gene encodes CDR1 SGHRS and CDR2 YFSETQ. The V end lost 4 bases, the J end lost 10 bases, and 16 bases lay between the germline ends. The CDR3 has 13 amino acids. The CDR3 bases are TGCGCCAGCAGCGCGGGGTTGTCGGATCCGCAGTATTTT. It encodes CASSAGLSDPQYF. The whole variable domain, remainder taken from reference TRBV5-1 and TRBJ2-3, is KAGVTQTPRYLIKTRGQQVTLSCSPISGHRSVSWYQQTPGQGLQFLFEYFSETQRNKGNFPGRFSGRQFSNSRSEMNVSTLELGDSALYLCASSAGLSDPQYFGPGTRLTVL.

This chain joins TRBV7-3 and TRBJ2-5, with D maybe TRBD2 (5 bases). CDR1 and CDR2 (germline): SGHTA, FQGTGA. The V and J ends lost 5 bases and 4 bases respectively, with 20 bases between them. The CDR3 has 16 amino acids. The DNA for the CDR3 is TGTGCCAGCAGCCCCCTCCATTCACACGCGGGAGAGACCCAGTACTTC. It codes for CASSPLHSHAGETQYF. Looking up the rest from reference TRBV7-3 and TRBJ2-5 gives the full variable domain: GAGVSQTPSNKVTEKGKYVELRCDPISGHTALYWYRQSLGQGPEFLIYFQGTGAADDSGLPNDRFFAVRPEGSVSTLKIQRTERGDSAVYLCASSPLHSHAGETQYFGPGTRLLVL.